The 9 T cell receptor beta chains below were found in one sample sequenced in a study of T cell repertoires in cytomegalovirus infection (dated by TCRdb to 2018 to 2020). The treatment or condition label, as the study defines it: in vitro stimulation with specific CMV peptide epitopes to enrich CMV-specific T cells. Sequencing used an Illumina HiSeq 1500. Using fastp trimming at Q25 and MiXCR clonotype assembly, TCRdb reanalyzed the public sequencing data and kept in-frame beta chains. Entries that share a CDR3 protein sequence are merged under the most common genes and DNA. This sample holds about 920,000 distinct CDR3 sequences; 30% to 40% were observed only once. Over 12% of the sample is held by the ten biggest clonotypes. The antigens these receptors bind are not known. The material sequenced was cultured CD8+ T cells from PBMCs, taken from culture after CMV antigen stimulation. The receptor source for this set is a human donor in good health (CMV status not recorded). Some clones in this sample may be carry-over from other donors' samples.

V usage is TRBV20-1 and J usage is TRBJ1-5; D call uncertain. This CDR3 has 16 residues. Trimming left V 0 bases short and J 2 bases short, with 14 bases between. CDR1 is DFQATT and CDR2 is SNEGSKA in the germline V gene (reference sequence). CDR3: CSARDPNREGNQPQHF. The CDR3 DNA follows: TGCAGTGCTAGAGATCCTAATCGTGAGGGCAATCAGCCCCAGCATTTT.

V gene TRBV7-8 combines with J gene TRBJ2-7; D gene ambiguous. V was shortened by 2 bases and J by 5 bases, with 13 bases between the two germline ends. This CDR3 region has 14 residues. Germline V gene data show CDR1 as SGHVS and CDR2 as FQNEAQ. CDR3 sequence: CASSLRSGGHEQYV. The CDR3 DNA is TGTGCCAGCAGCTTAAGGTCCGGCGGACACGAGCAGTACGTC.

The chain uses TRBV7-9 and TRBJ1-4, with D unclear. CDR1 SEHNR and CDR2 FQNEAQ come from the germline V gene (reference sequence). V was trimmed by 6 bases and J by 8 bases, leaving 22 bases between them. The CDR3 consists of 16 residues. CDR3 residues: CASRRSLSTQREKLFF. The CDR3 DNA reads TGTGCCAGCAGGAGGAGCCTTTCGACCCAACGAGAAAAACTGTTTTTT.

This clonotype was picked up a small number of times. The chain combines TRBV11-2 with TRBJ1-5; D is ambiguous. This CDR3 region has 15 residues. The V and J ends lost 5 bases and 5 bases respectively, with 16 bases between them. CDR1 SGHAT and CDR2 FQNNGV come from the germline V gene. The CDR3 loop reads CASSEGRGSYQPQHF. Here the CDR3 DNA reads TGTGCCAGCAGCGAAGGGCGGGGTTCATATCAGCCCCAGCATTTT. Filled out from reference TRBV11-2 and TRBJ1-5, the complete variable domain reads EAGVAQSPRYKIIEKRQSVAFWCNPISGHATLYWYQQILGQGPKLLIQFQNNGVVDDSQLPKDRFSAERLKGVDSTLKIQPAKLEDSAVYLCASSEGRGSYQPQHFGDGTRLSIL.

This clonotype showed up many times. The chain links TRBV7-2 to TRBJ2-7, with D possibly being TRBD2 (5 bases). The CDR3 is 14 amino acids. The germline V and J ends were trimmed by 1 base and 6 bases, with 13 bases remaining between them. Germline V gene data show CDR1 as SGHTA and CDR2 as FQGNSA. The CDR3: CASSLVLTGGEQYV. CDR3 nucleotide sequence: TGTGCCAGCAGCTTAGTGCTCACCGGAGGCGAGCAGTACGTC.

This clonotype came up many times. This chain connects TRBV7-9 to TRBJ2-1; no reliable D call. Deletions cut 5 bases from V and 7 bases from J, with 3 bases between. Germline V gene lookup returns CDR1 SEHNR and CDR2 FQNEAQ (reference sequence). The CDR3 totals 10 residues. CDR3 sequence reads: CASSRNEQFF. The DNA of the CDR3 is TGTGCCAGCAGCCGGAATGAGCAGTTCTTC.

This rearrangement joins TRBV19 to TRBJ2-1; TRBD2 agrees at 11 bases. V lost 7 bases and J lost 0; bases outside the gene matches: 5. Germline V gene lookup returns CDR1 LNHDA and CDR2 SQIVND (reference sequence). The length of the CDR3 is 16 residues. The CDR3 DNA follows: TGTGCCAGTACAACTAGCGGGGGAACCTCCTACAATGAGCAGTTCTTC. It specifies CASTTSGGTSYNEQFF.

This clonotype was seen a handful of times. The chain uses TRBV4-3 and TRBJ2-1; 7 bases map to TRBD2. CDR3 length: 15 amino acids. Germline V gene lookup returns CDR1 LGHNA and CDR2 YSLEER. Trimming took 0 bases from V and 6 from J; bases not matched to a gene: 5. In DNA form, the CDR3 reads TGCGCCAGCAGCCAAGAGAGGGCTAGCGGCAATGAGCAGTTCTTC. Protein product: CASSQERASGNEQFF.

This clonotype was found a few times. V is TRBV19 and J is TRBJ2-1; 10 positions match TRBD1. The germline V gene has CDR1 LNHDA and CDR2 SQIVND (reference sequence). Trimming at V came to 5 bases and at J to 6 bases, leaving 4 bases not matched to a gene. This CDR3 has 14 amino acids. CDR3 bases: TGTGCCAGTAGTCGACAGGGGGCGGGCAATGAGCAGTTCTTC. Encoded protein: CASSRQGAGNEQFF.